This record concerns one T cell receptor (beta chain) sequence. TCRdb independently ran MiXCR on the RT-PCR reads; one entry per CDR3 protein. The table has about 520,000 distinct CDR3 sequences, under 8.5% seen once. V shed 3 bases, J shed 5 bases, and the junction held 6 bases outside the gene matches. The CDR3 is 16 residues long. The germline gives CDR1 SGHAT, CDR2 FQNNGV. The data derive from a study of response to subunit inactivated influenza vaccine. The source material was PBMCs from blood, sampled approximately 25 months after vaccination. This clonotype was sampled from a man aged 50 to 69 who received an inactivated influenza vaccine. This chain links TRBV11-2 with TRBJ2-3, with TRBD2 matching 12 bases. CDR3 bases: TGTGCCAGCAGCTTCGGACTAGCGGGAAGGCAAGATACGCAGTATTTT. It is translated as CASSFGLAGRQDTQYF.